This T cell receptor beta chain was captured by sequencing in a study of T cell responses to AZD1222 COVID-19 vaccine. Whole-study results and caveats: The span of vaccine-associated CD4 TCRs extended across spike, with dominance at 160-218 and 743-854. None of the repertoires were sampled until the peak T cell response had passed.

Clones were read by immunoSEQ multiplex PCR, and TCRdb kept only the in-frame ones, dropping some. The data contain more than 95,000 clones, approximately 91% of them singletons. V dropped 6 bases and J dropped 5; count of bases not matched to a gene: 6. This CDR3 has 13 amino acids. The V gene's germline CDR1 is MNHEY and CDR2 SVGAGI. For this clone: Its antigen is currently unknown.

Sequences were derived from peripheral blood, sampled on day 0 of AZD1222 vaccination. This sequence originates from an adult in good health. The chain carries TRBV6-5 and TRBJ1-1, with TRBD1 identical over 7 bases. The CDR3 protein is CASRRQGRTEAFF. The DNA for the CDR3 is TGTGCCAGCAGGCGACAGGGACGGACTGAAGCTTTCTTT.